This is a list of T cell receptor beta chains from one sample in a study of cytomegalovirus exposure and HLA in healthy donors. Repertoires were generated with immunoSEQ multiplex PCR, while TCRdb's copy carries only in-frame clones and drops some. The sample holds 100,000 to 130,000 clones; around three quarters are singletons and the top ten take 4.2%. The sequencing sample was made of PBMCs. The receptors were gathered from a male donor in good health and CMV-seronegative. Both conserved end residues are part of each CDR3. D genes are given only for firm matches. Some rows have no size entry. The others give once, few or many, or a class for an expanded clone.

>TRBV7-9|-|TRBJ2-5|once
TGTGCCAGCAGCGTCAGCAGGGGCATGGAGACCCAGTACTTC
CASSVSRGMETQYF
>TRBV7-9|TRBD2|TRBJ2-5|-
TGTGCCAGCAGCCCGACGACTAGCGGGAGGGGAGAGACCCAGTACTTC
CASSPTTSGRGETQYF
>TRBV27|-|TRBJ2-7|-
TGTGCCAGCAGTTCCAGTAGGGGGACCTACGAGCAGTACTTC
CASSSSRGTYEQYF
>TRBV6-1|-|TRBJ1-5|-
TGTGCCAGCAGTGACAGGGTAAGGGGTCGGCCCCAGCATTTT
CASSDRVRGRPQHF
>TRBV30|-|TRBJ2-6|-
TGTGCCACCCCGGAGGTCCCACCCTCTGGGGCCAACGTCCTGACTTTC
CATPEVPPSGANVLTF
>TRBV27|-|TRBJ2-7|-
TGTGCCAGCAGTCGTACTAGTTTTGAGCAGTACTTC
CASSRTSFEQYF
>TRBV14|TRBD2|TRBJ2-7|-
TGTGCCAGCAGCCAAGACTTCTGGGGACTAGCGGGCACCTACGAGCAGTACTTC
CASSQDFWGLAGTYEQYF
>TRBV7-6|TRBD2|TRBJ2-1|-
TGTGCCAGCAGCTTAATGGCGACTAGCGGGTCCCTCTACAATGAGCAGTTCTTC
CASSLMATSGSLYNEQFF
>TRBV10-3|-|TRBJ2-5|-
TGTGCCATCGGCAGGGCTTCCCAAGAGACCCAGTACTTC
CAIGRASQETQYF
>TRBV19|TRBD1|TRBJ1-5|-
TGTGCCAGTAGCCGGGACAGGGATAGCAATCAGCCCCAGCATTTT
CASSRDRDSNQPQHF
>TRBV6-5|TRBD1|TRBJ1-2|-
TGTGCCAGCAGTATGACAGGGGGGGTTGATGGCTACACCTTC
CASSMTGGVDGYTF
>TRBV4-1|-|TRBJ2-2|-
TGCGCCAGCAGCCAAGCAGGGCCCGGGGAGCTGTTTTTT
CASSQAGPGELFF
>TRBV6-1|-|TRBJ2-7|-
TGTGCCAGCAGTGTAGTAATCCGATGGGGCAGAGACTACGAGCAGTACTTC
CASSVVIRWGRDYEQYF
>TRBV5-1|-|TRBJ1-3|-
TGCGCCAGCAGCCAGGAAGGAAACACCATATATTTT
CASSQEGNTIYF
>TRBV30|-|TRBJ2-1|-
TGTGCCTGGGGCCTGGGAGTTACCGAGCAGTTCTTC
CAWGLGVTEQFF
>TRBV7-9|TRBD1|TRBJ1-2|-
TGTGCCAGCAGCTCCGGGACAGGGAACGGAGGGTATGGCTACACCTTC
CASSSGTGNGGYGYTF
>TRBV7-8|-|TRBJ1-1|-
TGTGCCAGCAGCTTAGGAGGGCTTGGGAACACTGAAGCTTTCTTT
CASSLGGLGNTEAFF
>TRBV6-1|TRBD2|TRBJ2-1|-
TGTGCCAGCAGCCCCGGGACTAGCGGATACAATGAGCAGTTCTTC
CASSPGTSGYNEQFF
>TRBV30|-|TRBJ2-1|-
TGTGCCTGGAGGGTAGACAATGAGCAGTTCTTC
CAWRVDNEQFF
>TRBV7-9|-|TRBJ2-3|-
TGTGCCAGCAGCCACGGTAGCACAGATACGCAGTATTTT
CASSHGSTDTQYF